Below are 16 T cell receptor beta chains sequenced from a single sample in a study of cytomegalovirus exposure and HLA in healthy donors. PCR employed 60 Vbeta and 13 Jbeta primers. Only in-frame clones appear in the TCRdb table, and some are missing; sequencing was by immunoSEQ multiplex PCR. The sample yields about 93,000 clones, approximately 69% seen once. Sequencing used PBMCs. The receptors were sampled from a boy younger than 18 in good health and CMV-seropositive.

V gene TRBV6-1 combines with J gene TRBJ2-2, with TRBD1 matching over 10 bases. Germline V gene data show CDR1 as MNHNS and CDR2 as SASEGT. The CDR3 loop spans 15 amino acids. Losses at the gene ends were 4 bases for V and 6 bases for J; bases not matched to a gene: 5. For the CDR3, the DNA is TGTGCCAGCAGTGTACTAGGGACAGGGGCCGGGGAGCTGTTTTTT. Its translation is CASSVLGTGAGELFF.

This clone was counted once. V and J are TRBV6-6 and TRBJ2-1, with 9 positions matching TRBD1. The germline CDR1 and CDR2 sequences are MNHNY and SVGAGI (reference sequence). The length of the CDR3 is 15 residues. V lost 2 bases and J lost 6; bases outside the gene matches: 5. The CDR3 protein is CASSYGDREANEQFF. CDR3 nucleotide sequence: TGTGCCAGCAGTTACGGGGACAGGGAGGCCAATGAGCAGTTCTTC.

This clone has just a few counts. The chain joins TRBV12-2 to TRBJ1-2; TRBD1 is the table's D call and was not checked against the DNA. TRBV12-2 is classified as a pseudogene. This CDR3 region has 12 residues. The CDR3 is CASRSQDYGYTF. The CDR3 region has the DNA TGTGCAAGTCGCAGTCAGGACTATGGCTACACCTTC.

V gene TRBV19 combines with J gene TRBJ1-1; possibly TRBD1 for D (5 bases). Deletions cut 3 bases from V and 0 bases from J, with 11 bases between. Per the germline V gene, CDR1 is LNHDA and CDR2 is SQIVND (reference sequence). This CDR3 has 15 amino acids. As DNA, the CDR3 is TGTGCCAGTAGTATTCTGGGGCCGGTGAACACTGAAGCTTTCTTT. Protein sequence: CASSILGPVNTEAFF.

The chain recombines TRBV10-1 with TRBJ2-2; maybe TRBD2 (6 bases). V lost 5 bases and J 3 bases, leaving 7 bases between the germline ends. Germline values: CDR1 WNHNN, CDR2 SYGVQD (reference sequence). This CDR3 has 13 residues. CDR3 loop: CASSRGYTGELFF. The DNA for the CDR3 is TGCGCCAGCAGTCGGGGGTACACCGGGGAGCTGTTTTTT.

The chain is built from TRBV9 and TRBJ1-3, with D possibly TRBD1 on 5 matching bases. The germline V gene has CDR1 SGDLS and CDR2 YYNGEE. V was pared by 7 bases and J by 0 bases, with 14 bases between. This CDR3 contains 15 residues. CDR3: CASGRQDISGNTIYF. The CDR3 nucleotides read TGTGCCAGCGGGCGGCAGGACATCTCTGGAAACACCATATATTTT.

This chain links TRBV5-6 with TRBJ2-7, with 7 bases identical to TRBD1. CDR1 is SGHDT, CDR2 YYEEEE, per germline. There are 15 residues in the CDR3. The V gene end was trimmed by 2 bases and the J gene end by 6 bases; junction bases not matched to a gene: 11. CDR3 sequence (DNA): TGTGCCAGCAGCTTAGGGTTAGGGGGCGTCGGCGAGCAGTACTTC. Translated: CASSLGLGGVGEQYF.

The J gene is TRBJ1-1, the V gene TRBV5-4; D gene ambiguous. V was shortened by 3 bases and J by 1 base, with 19 bases between the two germline ends. The CDR3 spans 17 residues. Germline values: CDR1 SGHNT, CDR2 YYREEE (reference sequence). In DNA form, the CDR3 reads TGTGCCAGCAGCTCAAATGGAGGACCGGCGGGGAACACTGAAGCTTTCTTT. This codes for CASSSNGGPAGNTEAFF. The whole variable domain, filled in from reference TRBV5-4 and TRBJ1-1, reads ETGVTQSPTHLIKTRGQQVTLRCSSQSGHNTVSWYQQALGQGPQFIFQYYREEENGRGNFPPRFSGLQFPNYSSELNVNALELDDSALYLCASSSNGGPAGNTEAFFGQGTRLTVV.

The chain is built from TRBV15 and TRBJ1-6; D remains ambiguous. Germline loops: CDR1 LNHNV, CDR2 YYDKDF (reference sequence). Trimming cost V 7 bases and J 12 bases, with 22 bases left between them. The CDR3 runs 15 residues. This CDR3 reads CATTTSSNPYQPLHF. Written as DNA, the CDR3 is TGTGCCACCACCACCTCTAGTAACCCCTATCAACCCCTCCACTTT.

This sequence joins TRBV6-1 and TRBJ1-4, with D hard to call. The V and J ends lost 3 bases and 8 bases respectively, with 19 bases between them. This CDR3 is built from 16 residues. Germline V gene lookup returns CDR1 MNHNS and CDR2 SASEGT. The CDR3 coding sequence is TGTGCCAGCAGTGAGCCTAGACCTTCCCTAATGGAAAAACTGTTTTTT. It specifies CASSEPRPSLMEKLFF.

This clone appeared a few times. V and J are TRBV4-2 and TRBJ1-3, with D maybe TRBD1 (5 bases). This CDR3 has 16 residues. CDR1 and CDR2 (germline): LGHNA, YNFKEQ. Trimming stripped 3 bases from V and 1 base from J, with 13 bases between. The CDR3 here is CASSQFDSRSGNTIYF. The CDR3 DNA follows: TGTGCCAGCAGCCAGTTCGACAGTAGATCTGGAAACACCATATATTTT.

The chain couples TRBV7-9 to TRBJ2-5; 11 bases line up with TRBD2. In germline, CDR1 is SEHNR, CDR2 FQNEAQ (reference sequence). The CDR3 extends over 16 amino acids. Unmatched junction bases numbered 2, after V lost 0 bases and J lost 2 bases. The DNA for the CDR3 is TGTGCCAGCAGCTTAGCCCCTAGCGGGGGGCAAGAGACCCAGTACTTC. Its protein is CASSLAPSGGQETQYF.

There are a few counts of this clone. This CDR3 reads CASSRLEGPDTQYF. CDR3 bases: TGCGCCAGCAGCCGTCTCGAGGGTCCAGATACGCAGTATTTT. The chain links TRBV4-1 to TRBJ2-3, with D perhaps TRBD2 (5 bases). Germline CDR1 is MGHRA and CDR2 is YSYEKL. The CDR3 has 14 amino acids. The V end was cut by 4 bases, the J end by 4 bases, with 12 bases between.

The chain carries TRBV7-2 and TRBJ2-7; maybe TRBD1 (6 bases). V was cut by 5 bases and J by 2 bases, with 10 bases left in between. Germline V gene data show CDR1 as SGHTA and CDR2 as FQGNSA. This CDR3 region has 13 residues. CDR3 in DNA: TGTGCCAGCAGCCGGGACACCCCCTACGAGCAGTACTTC. This codes for CASSRDTPYEQYF.

The V gene is TRBV6-4, the J gene TRBJ2-1; 9 nucleotides match TRBD2. This CDR3 spans 18 amino acids. Germline trimming cut 3 bases from V and 2 bases from J; bases unmatched to any gene: 11. From germline, CDR1 is MRHNA and CDR2 SNTAGT. CDR3 residues: CASSEAPERGAPYNEQFF. The CDR3, as DNA: TGTGCCAGCAGTGAAGCTCCCGAGCGGGGGGCTCCCTACAATGAGCAGTTCTTC.

J is TRBJ2-1 and V is TRBV29-1; TRBD2 agrees at 7 bases. After removal of 6 bases from V and 8 bases from J, the junction contained 7 bases not matched to a gene. This CDR3 contains 12 residues. CDR1 and CDR2 from the germline V gene are SQVTM and ANQGSEA. The CDR3 loop is CSVDYAGDEQFF. CDR3 DNA: TGCAGCGTGGACTACGCGGGGGATGAGCAGTTCTTC.